These T cell receptor beta chains were read from a single sample in a study of human T cells and chemical hapten exposure. TCRdb redid the calling of the RACE reads with MiXCR, one entry per CDR3 protein. The sample yields some 38,000 distinct CDR3 sequences, more than 8% seen once. Sample: whole blood, taken in connection with sensitization to the hapten diphenylcyclopropenone (DPC). These receptors were collected from a man between 45 and 60 years old with alopecia areata. Some clones in this sample may be carry-over from other donors' samples. Each CDR3 is given with its conserved first and last residue. The order of the fields is J gene, V gene, D gene, clone size, CDR3 length, CDR3 protein, CDR3 DNA. A D gene is named only where the DNA matches it firmly. The size of a clone is reported for some rows only, either as once, few or many, or as a class for expanded clones.

>TRBJ2-7|TRBV27|.|many|12
CASSLSFYEQYF
TGTGCCAGCAGTTTATCTTTCTACGAGCAGTACTTC
>TRBJ2-2|TRBV4-1|TRBD1|many|17
CASRPGTAMTNTGELFF
TGCGCCAGCCGACCCGGGACAGCCATGACGAACACCGGGGAGCTGTTTTTT
>TRBJ1-2|TRBV30|.|many|13
CAWTAFTGGGYTF
TGTGCCTGGACCGCCTTCACAGGTGGAGGCTACACCTTC
>TRBJ2-1|TRBV20-1|TRBD2|few|13
CSASVPWGGEQFF
TGCAGTGCTAGCGTCCCTTGGGGGGGTGAGCAGTTCTTC
>TRBJ2-1|TRBV6-2/TRBV6-3|TRBD1|many|14
CASKRTGGESKQFF
TGTGCCAGCAAAAGGACAGGGGGGGAATCAAAGCAGTTCTTC
>TRBJ2-5|TRBV5-1|.|.|15
CASSFRGRDQETQYF
TGCGCCAGCAGCTTCAGGGGAAGGGACCAAGAGACCCAGTACTTC
>TRBJ2-1|TRBV7-9|.|few|16
CASSLGPSATINEQFF
TGTGCCAGCAGCTTAGGGCCCAGCGCGACTATCAATGAGCAGTTCTTC
>TRBJ1-3|TRBV9|.|.|15
CASSVTGASGNTIYF
TGTGCCAGCAGCGTGACAGGCGCCTCTGGAAACACCATATATTTT
>TRBJ1-1|TRBV6-2/TRBV6-3|.|many|16
CASSYPGMGMNTEAFF
TGTGCCAGCAGTTATCCAGGTATGGGAATGAACACTGAAGCTTTCTTT
>TRBJ2-2|TRBV19|TRBD1|.|17
CASSLRQGAANTGELFF
TGTGCCAGTAGTCTCAGACAGGGGGCTGCGAACACCGGGGAGCTGTTTTTT
>TRBJ2-7|TRBV7-8|TRBD1|many|15
CASSLDGQGIREQYF
TGTGCCAGCAGCCTGGACGGACAGGGGATTAGAGAGCAGTACTTC
>TRBJ1-2|TRBV19|.|few|15
CASSMRGASNYGYTF
TGTGCCAGTAGTATGAGGGGAGCATCTAACTATGGCTACACCTTC
>TRBJ2-7|TRBV29-1|TRBD1|.|14
CSVARDRGLYEQYF
TGCAGCGTGGCCAGGGACAGGGGATTGTACGAGCAGTACTTC
>TRBJ2-1|TRBV12-3/TRBV12-4|.|many|14
CASSSTGRYNEQFF
TGTGCCAGCAGCTCGACAGGGAGGTACAATGAGCAGTTCTTC
>TRBJ2-7|TRBV28|TRBD2|few|16
CASSGFRAGGGYEQYF
TGTGCCAGCAGTGGTTTCCGGGCGGGAGGGGGCTACGAGCAGTACTTC
>TRBJ2-2|TRBV10-2|.|many|15
CASESLTGGTGELFF
TGCGCCAGCGAGAGTTTGACTGGGGGGACCGGGGAGCTGTTTTTT
>TRBJ2-1|TRBV24-1|.|few|16
CATSESQKSSYNEQFF
TGTGCCACCAGTGAATCGCAGAAGAGCTCCTACAATGAGCAGTTCTTC
>TRBJ1-6|TRBV12-3/TRBV12-4|.|many|14
CASSLGGSNSPLHF
TGTGCCAGCAGTTTGGGGGGCAGCAATTCACCCCTCCACTTT
>TRBJ2-1|TRBV11-2|.|few|14
CASSLAGNEYEQFF
TGTGCCAGCAGCTTAGCGGGAAATGAGTATGAGCAGTTCTTC
>TRBJ1-1|TRBV18|.|many|15
CASSQSTVTNTEAFF
TGTGCCAGCTCGCAATCGACAGTTACGAACACTGAAGCTTTCTTT
>TRBJ2-3|TRBV7-3|.|many|15
CASNAGGGLTDTQYF
TGTGCCAGCAACGCAGGGGGAGGCTTGACAGATACGCAGTATTTT
>TRBJ2-1|TRBV21-1|.|many|20
CASSKDGTSGSYIIAYEQFF
TGTGCCAGCAGCAAAGACGGGACTAGCGGGAGCTATATCATAGCATATGAGCAGTTCTTC
>TRBJ2-1|TRBV4-3|.|few|15
CASSQDYSSYNEQFF
TGCGCCAGCAGCCAAGATTATAGCTCCTACAATGAGCAGTTCTTC
>TRBJ2-1|TRBV13|.|many|12
CASSSVRRHQFF
TGTGCCAGCAGCTCGGTAAGACGACACCAGTTCTTC
>TRBJ2-3|TRBV3-1|.|.|13
CASSQARTDTQYF
TGTGCCAGCAGCCAAGCTCGCACAGATACGCAGTATTTT
>TRBJ2-4|TRBV7-2|TRBD1|.|13
CASSPGQGNIQYF
TGTGCCAGCAGCCCAGGACAGGGGAACATTCAGTACTTC
>TRBJ2-5|TRBV7-9|TRBD2|.|15
CASSLVSGRQETQYF
TGTGCCAGCAGCTTAGTCAGCGGGAGGCAAGAGACCCAGTACTTC
>TRBJ2-7|TRBV27|.|.|14
CASSYRGGPYEQYF
TGTGCCAGCAGTTACAGGGGGGGGCCCTACGAGCAGTACTTC
>TRBJ2-1|TRBV6-6|TRBD2|.|14
CASRRTSGDNEQFF
TGTGCCAGCAGAAGGACTAGCGGAGACAATGAGCAGTTCTTC
>TRBJ1-4|TRBV7-9|.|few|14
CASISGALNEKLFF
TGTGCCAGCATTTCGGGAGCCCTTAATGAAAAACTGTTTTTT
>TRBJ2-3|TRBV5-5|.|once|14
CASSLQGGTDTQYF
TGTGCCAGCAGCTTGCAAGGGGGCACAGATACGCAGTATTTT
>TRBJ2-1|TRBV12-3/TRBV12-4|TRBD2|many|16
CASSLDWTSSYNEQFF
TGTGCCAGCAGTTTAGATTGGACTAGCTCCTACAATGAGCAGTTCTTC
>TRBJ1-5|TRBV4-1|.|.|17
CASSQERGPLSNQPQHF
TGCGCCAGCAGCCAAGAGCGGGGGCCCCTTAGCAATCAGCCCCAGCATTTT
>TRBJ2-2|TRBV5-1|TRBD1|few|13
CASHPGGIGELFF
TGCGCCAGCCACCCAGGGGGCATCGGGGAGCTGTTTTTT
>TRBJ1-5|TRBV30|.|many|13
CAWSVQGTQPQHF
TGTGCCTGGAGTGTACAAGGTACGCAGCCCCAGCATTTT
>TRBJ2-7|TRBV9|.|many|11
CASSVGYEQYF
TGTGCCAGCAGCGTAGGCTACGAGCAGTACTTC
>TRBJ1-2|TRBV5-1|.|few|15
CASSFGEGGIYGYTF
TGCGCCAGCAGCTTCGGCGAAGGGGGAATCTATGGCTACACCTTC
>TRBJ2-1|TRBV3-1|TRBD2|many|13
CASSQTSASAQFF
TGTGCCAGCAGCCAAACTAGCGCAAGCGCGCAGTTCTTC
>TRBJ1-4|TRBV28|.|.|14
CASRRAERVEKLFF
TGTGCCAGCAGGAGAGCCGAGAGGGTTGAAAAACTGTTTTTT
>TRBJ2-1|TRBV5-1|TRBD2|few|17
CASSLALGLAGGIEQFF
TGCGCCAGCAGCTTGGCCCTAGGGCTAGCGGGTGGAATCGAGCAGTTCTTC
>TRBJ1-4|TRBV18|TRBD1|many|16
CASSPLDRGLREKLFF
TGTGCCAGCTCACCATTGGACAGGGGATTACGAGAAAAACTGTTTTTT
>TRBJ2-1|TRBV11-2|TRBD2|many|14
CASNVAGGGNEQFF
TGTGCCAGCAACGTAGCGGGAGGAGGGAATGAGCAGTTCTTC
>TRBJ2-1|TRBV7-8|.|many|15
CASSLQELSYNEQFF
TGTGCCAGCAGCCTACAGGAGTTATCCTACAATGAGCAGTTCTTC
>TRBJ1-2|TRBV5-1|.|.|13
CASSPDRQYGYTF
TGCGCCAGCAGCCCGGACAGACAGTATGGCTACACCTTC
>TRBJ1-2|TRBV4-3|TRBD1|many|15
CASSQESQGARGYTF
TGCGCCAGCAGCCAAGAGTCGCAGGGGGCGCGGGGCTACACCTTC